This TCR beta chain stems from a study of CD8+ T cells in alopecia areata. Study-wide points: Both scalp clonality and the expanded CD8+ clones among the top 100 showed a significant decrease with tofacitinib.

Once RNA had been extracted, it was reverse transcribed into cDNA to act as the sequencing template. Sequenced by immunoSEQ multiplex PCR; TCRdb stores in-frame clones only, minus some. The repertoire holds under 150,000 clones, 45% to 65% seen once, with under 3.5% in the top ten. Treatment indicated: oral pan-JAK inhibitor, 5-10 mg twice daily. The germline CDR1 and CDR2 sequences are SGHTA and FQGNSA. The V end was cut by 5 bases, the J end by 0 bases, with 10 bases between. The CDR3 is 14 amino acids. Points on this clone: Its target is unknown.

The sample here was CD4+ T cells sorted from blood, taken at week 24, from a patient treated with tofacitinib. The TCR comes from a human donor with alopecia areata. The chain is built from TRBV7-2 and TRBJ1-2; D is possibly TRBD1 (6 bases). CDR3 loop: CASSPGTPNYGYTF. Here the CDR3 DNA reads TGTGCCAGCAGCCCTGGGACACCTAACTATGGCTACACCTTC.